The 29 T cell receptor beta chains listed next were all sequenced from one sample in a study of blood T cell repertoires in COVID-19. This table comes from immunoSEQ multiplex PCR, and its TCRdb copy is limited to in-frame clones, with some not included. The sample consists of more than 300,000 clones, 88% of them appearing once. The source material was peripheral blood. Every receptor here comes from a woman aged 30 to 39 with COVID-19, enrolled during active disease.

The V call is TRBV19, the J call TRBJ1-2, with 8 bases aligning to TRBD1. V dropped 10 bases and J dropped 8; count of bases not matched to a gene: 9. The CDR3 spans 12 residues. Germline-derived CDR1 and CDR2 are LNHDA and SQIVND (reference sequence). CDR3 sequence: CATSDRVEGYTF. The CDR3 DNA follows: TGTGCCACCTCGGACAGGGTGGAAGGCTACACCTTC. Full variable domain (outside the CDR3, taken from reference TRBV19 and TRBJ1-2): DGGITQSPKYLFRKEGQNVTLSCEQNLNHDAMYWYRQDPGQGLRLIYYSQIVNDFQKGDIAEGYSVSREKKESFPLTVTSAQKNPTAFYLCATSDRVEGYTFGSGTRLTVV.

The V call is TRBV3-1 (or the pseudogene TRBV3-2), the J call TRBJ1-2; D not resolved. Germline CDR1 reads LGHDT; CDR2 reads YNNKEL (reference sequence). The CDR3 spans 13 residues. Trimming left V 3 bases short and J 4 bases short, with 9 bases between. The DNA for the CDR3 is TGTGCCAGCAGCCAGGTGATCAGCTATGGCTACACCTTC. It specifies CASSQVISYGYTF.

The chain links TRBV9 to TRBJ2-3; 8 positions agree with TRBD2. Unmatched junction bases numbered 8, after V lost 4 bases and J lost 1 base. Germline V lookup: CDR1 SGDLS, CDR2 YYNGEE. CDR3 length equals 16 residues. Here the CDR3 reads CASSLRLAGRTDTQYF. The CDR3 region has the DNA TGTGCCAGCAGCCTCCGATTAGCGGGGCGCACAGATACGCAGTATTTT.

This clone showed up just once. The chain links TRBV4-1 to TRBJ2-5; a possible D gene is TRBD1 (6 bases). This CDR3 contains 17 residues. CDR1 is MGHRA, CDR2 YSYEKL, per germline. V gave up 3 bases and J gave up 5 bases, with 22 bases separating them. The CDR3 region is CASSQTIPTGPGETQYF. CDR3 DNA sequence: TGCGCCAGCAGCCAGACTATACCGACAGGCCCCGGGGAGACCCAGTACTTC.

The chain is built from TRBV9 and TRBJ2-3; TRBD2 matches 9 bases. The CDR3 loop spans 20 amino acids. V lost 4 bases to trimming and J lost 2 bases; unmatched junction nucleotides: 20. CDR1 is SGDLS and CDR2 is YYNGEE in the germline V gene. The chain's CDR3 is CASSPAQAGGPISYTDTQYF. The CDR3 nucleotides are TGTGCCAGCAGCCCGGCACAAGCGGGGGGCCCCATATCGTACACAGATACGCAGTATTTT.

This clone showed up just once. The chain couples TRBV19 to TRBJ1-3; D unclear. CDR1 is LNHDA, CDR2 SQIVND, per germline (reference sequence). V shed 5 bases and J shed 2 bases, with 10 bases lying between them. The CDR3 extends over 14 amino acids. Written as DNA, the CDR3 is TGTGCCAGTAGTCCCGTTTCTGCTGGAAACACCATATATTTT. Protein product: CASSPVSAGNTIYF. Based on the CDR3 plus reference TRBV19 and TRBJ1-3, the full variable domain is DGGITQSPKYLFRKEGQNVTLSCEQNLNHDAMYWYRQDPGQGLRLIYYSQIVNDFQKGDIAEGYSVSREKKESFPLTVTSAQKNPTAFYLCASSPVSAGNTIYFGEGSWLTVV.

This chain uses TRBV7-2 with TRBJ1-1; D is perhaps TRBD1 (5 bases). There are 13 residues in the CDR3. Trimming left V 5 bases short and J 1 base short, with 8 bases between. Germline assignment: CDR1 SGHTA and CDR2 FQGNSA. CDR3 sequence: CASSKQANTEAFF. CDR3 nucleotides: TGTGCCAGCAGCAAACAGGCGAACACTGAAGCTTTCTTT. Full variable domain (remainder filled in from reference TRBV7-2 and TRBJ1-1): GAGVSQSPSNKVTEKGKDVELRCDPISGHTALYWYRQSLGQGLEFLIYFQGNSAPDKSGLPSDRFSAERTGGSVSTLTIQRTQQEDSAVYLCASSKQANTEAFFGQGTRLTVV.

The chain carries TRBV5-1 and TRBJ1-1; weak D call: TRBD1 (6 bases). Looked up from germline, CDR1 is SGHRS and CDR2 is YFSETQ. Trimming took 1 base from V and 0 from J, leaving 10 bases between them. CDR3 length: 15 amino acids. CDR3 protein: CASSLTGRMNTEAFF. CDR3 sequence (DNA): TGCGCCAGCAGCTTGACAGGGCGGATGAACACTGAAGCTTTCTTT.

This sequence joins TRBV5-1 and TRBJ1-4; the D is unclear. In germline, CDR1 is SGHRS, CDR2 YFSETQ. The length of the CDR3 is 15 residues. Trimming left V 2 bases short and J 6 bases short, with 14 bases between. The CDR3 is CASSFSAETYEKLFF. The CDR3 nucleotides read TGCGCCAGCAGCTTCTCTGCAGAGACTTATGAAAAACTGTTTTTT.

The CDR3 coding sequence is TGTGCCATCAGTGAGCCGGGACAGGGGGCCTACGAGCAGTACTTC. This translates into CAISEPGQGAYEQYF. V gene TRBV10-3 combines with J gene TRBJ2-7, with 11 positions matching TRBD1. Germline values: CDR1 ENHRY, CDR2 SYGVKD. The CDR3 extends over 15 amino acids. J gave up 2 bases and V 2 bases, and 2 bases lay outside the gene matches.

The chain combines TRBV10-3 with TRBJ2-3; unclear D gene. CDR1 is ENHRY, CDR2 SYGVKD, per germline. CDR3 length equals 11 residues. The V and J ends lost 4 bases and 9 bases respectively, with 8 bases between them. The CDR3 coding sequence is TGTGCCATCAGTGCAGGAAACACGCAGTATTTT. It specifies CAISAGNTQYF.

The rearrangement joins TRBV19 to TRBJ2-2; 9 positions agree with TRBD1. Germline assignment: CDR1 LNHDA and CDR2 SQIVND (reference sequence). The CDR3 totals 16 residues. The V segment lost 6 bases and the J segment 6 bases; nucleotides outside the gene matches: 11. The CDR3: CASRREDRGRAGELFF. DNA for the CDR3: TGTGCCAGTAGGCGCGAGGACAGGGGAAGGGCCGGGGAGCTGTTTTTT.

The chain's CDR3 is CASGRGEAEAFF. The CDR3 DNA sequence: TGTGCCAGCGGAAGAGGTGAGGCTGAAGCTTTCTTT. The genes are TRBV6-5 and TRBJ1-1; no definite D call. V lost 8 bases and J lost 6, with 13 bases in between. Germline V lookup: CDR1 MNHEY, CDR2 SVGAGI. CDR3 length: 12 residues.

CDR3 DNA: TGTGCCACCAGTGACCACGGGGGGGGCACTCGCACCGGGGAGCTGTTTTTT. Translation gives CATSDHGGGTRTGELFF. The chain carries TRBV24-1 and TRBJ2-2; 8 bases are a match to TRBD2. Per germline, CDR1 KGHDR and CDR2 SFDVKD. The CDR3 runs 17 residues. Germline trimming cut 4 bases from V and 4 bases from J; bases unmatched to any gene: 10.

CDR3 loop: CASSWGVMVEQFF. The CDR3 DNA sequence: TGTGCCAGCAGTTGGGGAGTTATGGTTGAGCAGTTCTTC. This chain uses TRBV6-2 or TRBV6-3 with TRBJ2-1; tentatively, D is TRBD2 (5 bases). The CDR3 loop spans 13 amino acids. Germline CDR1 MNHEY, CDR2 SVGEGT. V was pared by 4 bases and J by 9 bases, with 13 bases between.

CDR3 in DNA: TGTGCCAGCAGTGAATACTCAGGGGGCATCACTGAAGCTTTCTTT. Its protein product is CASSEYSGGITEAFF. V is TRBV25-1 and J is TRBJ1-1, with 8 bases lining up with TRBD1. With 0 bases clipped from V and 4 bases from J, the junction kept 4 bases outside the gene matches. The length of the CDR3 is 15 residues. Per germline, CDR1 MGHDK and CDR2 SYGVNS.

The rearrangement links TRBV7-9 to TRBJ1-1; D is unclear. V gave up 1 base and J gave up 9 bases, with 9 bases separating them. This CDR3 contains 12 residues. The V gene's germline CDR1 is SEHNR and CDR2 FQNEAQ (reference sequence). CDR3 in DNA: TGTGCCAGCAGCTTAGATCGAGGGCAAGCTTTCTTT. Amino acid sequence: CASSLDRGQAFF.

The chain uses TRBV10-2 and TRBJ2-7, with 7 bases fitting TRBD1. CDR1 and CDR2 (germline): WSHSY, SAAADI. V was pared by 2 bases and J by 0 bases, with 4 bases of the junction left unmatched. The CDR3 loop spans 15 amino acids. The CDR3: CASSETGASSYEQYF. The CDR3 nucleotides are TGCGCCAGCAGTGAGACAGGGGCAAGCTCCTACGAGCAGTACTTC.

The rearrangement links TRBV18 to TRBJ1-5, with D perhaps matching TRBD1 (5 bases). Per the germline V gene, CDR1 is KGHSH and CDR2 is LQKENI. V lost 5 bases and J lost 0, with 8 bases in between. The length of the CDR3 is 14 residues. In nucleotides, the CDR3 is TGTGCCAGCTCAAGGGACTTTAGCAATCAGCCCCAGCATTTT. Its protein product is CASSRDFSNQPQHF.

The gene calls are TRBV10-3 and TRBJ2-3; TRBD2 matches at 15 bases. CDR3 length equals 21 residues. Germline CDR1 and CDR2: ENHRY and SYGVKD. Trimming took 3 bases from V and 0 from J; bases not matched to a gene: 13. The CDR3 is CAISDLPGLAGGTSSTDTQYF. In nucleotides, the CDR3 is TGTGCCATCAGTGACCTTCCGGGACTAGCGGGGGGCACATCTAGCACAGATACGCAGTATTTT.

CDR3 loop: CASTRTPGTGELFF. The CDR3 nucleotides read TGTGCCAGCACTCGCACTCCCGGCACCGGGGAGCTGTTTTTT. The V call is TRBV6-4, the J call TRBJ2-2, with D hard to call. The CDR3 is made up of 14 amino acids. Between the trimmed V and J ends, which lost 7 bases and 4 bases, there was a span of 13 bases. Germline V CDR1 and CDR2: MRHNA, SNTAGT.

CDR3 protein: CASSLRGQGLNEKLFF. The CDR3 DNA reads as TGTGCCAGCAGCCTAAGGGGACAGGGGCTGAATGAAAAACTGTTTTTT. V is TRBV3-1 (or the pseudogene TRBV3-2) and J is TRBJ1-4; 10 nucleotides agree with TRBD1. The CDR3 has 16 residues. V lost 4 bases to trimming and J lost 5 bases; unmatched junction nucleotides: 7. Germline loops: CDR1 LGHDT, CDR2 YNNKEL (reference sequence).

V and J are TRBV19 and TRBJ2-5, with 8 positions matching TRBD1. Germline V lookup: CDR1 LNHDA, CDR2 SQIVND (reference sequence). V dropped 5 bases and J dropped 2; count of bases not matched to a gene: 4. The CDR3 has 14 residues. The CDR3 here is CASSVGQGQETQYF. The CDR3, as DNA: TGTGCCAGTAGTGTCGGACAGGGTCAAGAGACCCAGTACTTC. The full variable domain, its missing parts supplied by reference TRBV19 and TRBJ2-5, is DGGITQSPKYLFRKEGQNVTLSCEQNLNHDAMYWYRQDPGQGLRLIYYSQIVNDFQKGDIAEGYSVSREKKESFPLTVTSAQKNPTAFYLCASSVGQGQETQYFGPGTRLLVL.

In DNA form, the CDR3 reads TGTGCCAGCAGTGAAGGGGCGGGGGGCCACAATGAGCAGTTCTTC. As protein: CASSEGAGGHNEQFF. The chain recombines TRBV6-1 with TRBJ2-1; TRBD2 matches at 8 bases. Germline loops: CDR1 MNHNS, CDR2 SASEGT. The junction had 4 bases not matched to a gene; V was cut back by 1 base and J by 5 bases. This CDR3 spans 15 amino acids.

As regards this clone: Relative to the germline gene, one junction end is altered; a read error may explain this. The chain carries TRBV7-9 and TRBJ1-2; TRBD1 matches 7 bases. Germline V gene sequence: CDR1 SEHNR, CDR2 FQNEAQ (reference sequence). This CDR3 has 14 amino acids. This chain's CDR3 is CASSLTGERQGSTF. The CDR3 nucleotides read TGTGCCAGCAGCTTAACCGGAGAAAGACAGGGCTCCACCTTC.

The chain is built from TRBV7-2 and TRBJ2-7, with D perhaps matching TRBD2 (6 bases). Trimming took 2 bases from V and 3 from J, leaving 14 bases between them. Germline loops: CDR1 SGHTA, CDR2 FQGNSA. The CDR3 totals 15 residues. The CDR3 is CASSLTGTWDYEQYV. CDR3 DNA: TGTGCCAGCAGCTTAACCGGGACTTGGGACTACGAGCAGTACGTC.

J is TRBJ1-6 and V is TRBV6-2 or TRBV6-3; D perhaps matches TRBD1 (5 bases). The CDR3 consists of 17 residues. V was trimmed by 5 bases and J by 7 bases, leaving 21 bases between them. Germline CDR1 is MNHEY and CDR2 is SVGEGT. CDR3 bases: TGTGCCAGCAGTCATCGGTTTAGGGGAGGACCGAATTCACCCCTCCACTTT. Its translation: CASSHRFRGGPNSPLHF.

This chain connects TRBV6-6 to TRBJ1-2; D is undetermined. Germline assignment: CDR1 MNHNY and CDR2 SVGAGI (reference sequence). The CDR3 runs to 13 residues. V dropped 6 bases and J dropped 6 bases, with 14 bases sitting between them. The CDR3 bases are TGTGCCAGCAGACAGCAAACTCGTGATGGCTACACCTTC. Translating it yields CASRQQTRDGYTF.

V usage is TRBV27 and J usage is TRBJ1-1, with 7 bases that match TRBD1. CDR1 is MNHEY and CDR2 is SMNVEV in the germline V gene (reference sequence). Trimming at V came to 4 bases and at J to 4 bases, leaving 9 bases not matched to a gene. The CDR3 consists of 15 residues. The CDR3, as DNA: TGTGCCAGCAGTTCCTACAGGGGACTTGGCACTGAAGCTTTCTTT. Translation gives CASSSYRGLGTEAFF.